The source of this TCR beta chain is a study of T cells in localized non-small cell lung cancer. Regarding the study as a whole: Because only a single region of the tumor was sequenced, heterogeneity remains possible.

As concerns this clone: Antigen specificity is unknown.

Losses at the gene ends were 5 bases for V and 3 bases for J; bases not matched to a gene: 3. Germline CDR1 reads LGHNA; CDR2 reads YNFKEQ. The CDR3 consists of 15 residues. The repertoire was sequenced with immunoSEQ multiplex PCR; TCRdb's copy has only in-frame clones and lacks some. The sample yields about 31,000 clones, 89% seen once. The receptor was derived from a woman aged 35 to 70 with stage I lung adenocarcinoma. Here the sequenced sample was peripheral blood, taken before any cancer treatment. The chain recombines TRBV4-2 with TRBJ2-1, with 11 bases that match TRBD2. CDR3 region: CASSSGLADYNEQFF. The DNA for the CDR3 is TGTGCCAGCAGCTCGGGACTAGCGGACTACAATGAGCAGTTCTTC.